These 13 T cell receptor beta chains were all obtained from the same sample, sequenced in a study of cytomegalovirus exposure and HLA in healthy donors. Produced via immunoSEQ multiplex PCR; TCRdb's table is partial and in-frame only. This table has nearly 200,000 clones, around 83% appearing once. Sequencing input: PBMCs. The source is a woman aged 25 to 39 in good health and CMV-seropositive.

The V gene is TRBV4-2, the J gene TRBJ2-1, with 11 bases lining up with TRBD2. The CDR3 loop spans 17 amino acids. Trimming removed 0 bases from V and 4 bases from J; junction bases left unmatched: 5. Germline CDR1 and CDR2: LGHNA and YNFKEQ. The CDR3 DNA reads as TGTGCCAGCAGCCAAGAAGGAACTAGCGGGGGATACAATGAGCAGTTCTTC. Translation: CASSQEGTSGGYNEQFF.

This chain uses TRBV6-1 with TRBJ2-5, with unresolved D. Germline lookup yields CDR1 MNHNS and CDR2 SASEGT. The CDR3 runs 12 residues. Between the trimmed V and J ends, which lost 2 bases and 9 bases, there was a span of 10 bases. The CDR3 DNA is TGTGCCAGCAGTGAAAGTTTGGCCTCCCAGTACTTC. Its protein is CASSESLASQYF.

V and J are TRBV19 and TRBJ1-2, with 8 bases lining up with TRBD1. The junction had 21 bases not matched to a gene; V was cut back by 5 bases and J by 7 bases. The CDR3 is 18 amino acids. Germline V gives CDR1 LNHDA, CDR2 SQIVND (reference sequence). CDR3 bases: TGTGCCAGTAGTGACCCACGGACAGGGTTGGACGTTGGTCGTGGCTACACCTTC. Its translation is CASSDPRTGLDVGRGYTF.

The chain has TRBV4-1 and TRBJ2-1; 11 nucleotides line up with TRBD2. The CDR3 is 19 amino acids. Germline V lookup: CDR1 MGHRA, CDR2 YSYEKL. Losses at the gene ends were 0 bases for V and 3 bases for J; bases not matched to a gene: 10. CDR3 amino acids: CASSQEPGTSGKVYNEQFF. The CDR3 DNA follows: TGCGCCAGCAGCCAAGAGCCGGGGACTAGCGGAAAGGTCTACAATGAGCAGTTCTTC.

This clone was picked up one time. Written as DNA, the CDR3 is TGTGCCAGCAGCGCCGGACAGGAGCAGTACTTC. It codes for CASSAGQEQYF. The V call is TRBV5-4, the J call TRBJ2-7, with D possibly being TRBD1 (6 bases). Per germline, CDR1 SGHNT and CDR2 YYREEE (reference sequence). Deletions cut 4 bases from V and 7 bases from J, with 9 bases between. This CDR3 comprises 11 residues.

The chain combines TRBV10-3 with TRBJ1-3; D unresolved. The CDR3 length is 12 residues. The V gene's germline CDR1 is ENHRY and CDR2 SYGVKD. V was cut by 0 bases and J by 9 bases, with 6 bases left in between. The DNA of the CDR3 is TGTGCCATCAGTGAGTCCACATCCACCATATATTTT. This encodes CAISESTSTIYF.

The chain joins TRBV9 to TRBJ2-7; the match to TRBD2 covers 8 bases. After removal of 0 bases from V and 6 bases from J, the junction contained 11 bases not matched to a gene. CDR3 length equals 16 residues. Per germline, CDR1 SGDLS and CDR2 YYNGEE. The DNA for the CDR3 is TGTGCCAGCAGCGTAGGGGCAAGCGGGAGCGGCGGCGAGCAGTACTTC. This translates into CASSVGASGSGGEQYF.

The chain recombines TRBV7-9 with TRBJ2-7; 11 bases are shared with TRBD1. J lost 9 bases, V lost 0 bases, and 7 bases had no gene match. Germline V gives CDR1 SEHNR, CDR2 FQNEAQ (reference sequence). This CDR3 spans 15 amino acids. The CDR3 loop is CASSLAGTGGTAQYF. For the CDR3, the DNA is TGTGCCAGCAGCTTAGCAGGGACAGGGGGAACGGCGCAGTACTTC.

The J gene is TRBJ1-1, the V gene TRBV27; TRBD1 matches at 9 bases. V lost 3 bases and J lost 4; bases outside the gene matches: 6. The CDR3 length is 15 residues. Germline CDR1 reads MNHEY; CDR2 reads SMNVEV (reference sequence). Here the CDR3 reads CASSLGTGRFTEAFF. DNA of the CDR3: TGTGCCAGCAGTTTGGGGACAGGGAGGTTCACTGAAGCTTTCTTT.

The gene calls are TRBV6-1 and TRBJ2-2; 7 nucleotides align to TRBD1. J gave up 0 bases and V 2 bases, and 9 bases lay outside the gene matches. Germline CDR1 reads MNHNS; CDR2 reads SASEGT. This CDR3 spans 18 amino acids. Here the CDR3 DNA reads TGTGCCAGCAGTGAAATGACAGGGCGCTATACGAACACCGGGGAGCTGTTTTTT. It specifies CASSEMTGRYTNTGELFF.

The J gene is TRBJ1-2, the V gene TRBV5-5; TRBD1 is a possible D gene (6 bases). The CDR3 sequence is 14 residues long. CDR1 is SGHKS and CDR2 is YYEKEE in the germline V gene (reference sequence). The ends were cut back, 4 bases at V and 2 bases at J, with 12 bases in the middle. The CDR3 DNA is TGTGCCAGCAGCCAAGCCGGACAGAACTATGGCTACACCTTC. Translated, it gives CASSQAGQNYGYTF.

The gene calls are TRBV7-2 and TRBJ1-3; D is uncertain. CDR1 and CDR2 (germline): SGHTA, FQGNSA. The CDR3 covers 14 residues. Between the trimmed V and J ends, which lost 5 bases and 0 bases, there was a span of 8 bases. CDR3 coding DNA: TGTGCCAGCAGCCTGACAAGCTCTGGAAACACCATATATTTT. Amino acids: CASSLTSSGNTIYF.

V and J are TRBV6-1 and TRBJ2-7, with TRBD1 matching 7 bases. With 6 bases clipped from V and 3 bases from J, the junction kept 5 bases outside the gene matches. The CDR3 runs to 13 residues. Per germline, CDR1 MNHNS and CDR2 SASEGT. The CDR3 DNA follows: TGTGCCAGCAGCCTAGACAGGGTCTACGAGCAGTACTTC. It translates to CASSLDRVYEQYF.